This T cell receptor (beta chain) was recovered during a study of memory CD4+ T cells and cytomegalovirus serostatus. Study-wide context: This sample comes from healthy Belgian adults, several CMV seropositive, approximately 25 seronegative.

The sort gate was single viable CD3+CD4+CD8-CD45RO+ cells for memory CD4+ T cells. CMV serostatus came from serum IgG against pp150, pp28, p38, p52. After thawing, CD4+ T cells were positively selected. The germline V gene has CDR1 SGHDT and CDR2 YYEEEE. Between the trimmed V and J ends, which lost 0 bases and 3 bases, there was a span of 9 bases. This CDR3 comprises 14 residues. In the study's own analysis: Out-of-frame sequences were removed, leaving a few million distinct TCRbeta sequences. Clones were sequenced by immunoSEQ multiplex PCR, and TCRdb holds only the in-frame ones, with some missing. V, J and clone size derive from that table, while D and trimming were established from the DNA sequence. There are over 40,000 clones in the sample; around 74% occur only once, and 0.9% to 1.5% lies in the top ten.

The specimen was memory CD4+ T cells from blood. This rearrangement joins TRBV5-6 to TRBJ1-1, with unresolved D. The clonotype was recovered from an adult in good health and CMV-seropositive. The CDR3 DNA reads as TGTGCCAGCAGCTTGGTACACGGGTACACTGAAGCTTTCTTT. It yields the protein CASSLVHGYTEAFF.